A selection of T cell receptor beta chains follows, all from one sample in a study of technical replicates of blood from several donors. Data came from immunoSEQ multiplex PCR; TCRdb stores just in-frame clones and leaves some out. The table has under 65,000 clones, 80% to 95% seen once. The sequenced material came from PBMCs. The receptors were gathered from a human donor in good health. Some clones in this sample may be carry-over from other donors' samples. Both conserved end residues are part of each CDR3. D genes are given only for firm matches. Size tells how often a clone was seen (once, few, many) or the class of an expanded clone, and some rows leave it out.

J: TRBJ2-3
size: .
D: TRBD1
V: TRBV5-8
CDR3: CASSFDRGRGADTQYF
DNA: TGTGCCAGCAGCTTCGACAGGGGGCGCGGCGCAGATACGCAGTATTTT

J: TRBJ2-2
size: .
D: .
V: TRBV9
CDR3: CASSVELGGGELFF
DNA: TGTGCCAGCAGCGTAGAACTAGGGGGCGGGGAGCTGTTTTTT

J: TRBJ2-3
size: .
D: .
V: TRBV5-4
CDR3: CASSLPRLSAASTDTQYF
DNA: TGTGCCAGCAGCTTGCCTCGATTGAGCGCCGCTAGCACAGATACGCAGTATTTT

J: TRBJ2-2
size: .
D: .
V: TRBV2
CDR3: CASNRVPANTGELFF
DNA: TGTGCCAGCAACCGGGTCCCCGCCAACACCGGGGAGCTGTTTTTT

J: TRBJ2-7
size: .
D: TRBD1
V: TRBV5-4
CDR3: CASSPGQFAPYEQYF
DNA: TGTGCCAGCAGCCCGGGACAGTTTGCACCCTACGAGCAGTACTTC

J: TRBJ2-7
size: .
D: .
V: TRBV7-2
CDR3: CASSLDSSYEQYF
DNA: TGTGCCAGCAGCTTAGACAGCTCCTACGAGCAGTACTTC

J: TRBJ2-4
size: once
D: TRBD2
V: TRBV6-1
CDR3: CASSARGGIGNIQYF
DNA: TGTGCCAGCAGTGCCCGGGGAGGGATCGGAAACATTCAGTACTTC

J: TRBJ1-6
size: .
D: .
V: TRBV18
CDR3: CASSPRENNSPLHF
DNA: TGTGCCAGCTCCCCAAGAGAGAATAATTCACCCCTCCACTTT

J: TRBJ1-4
size: .
D: .
V: TRBV5-6
CDR3: CASSASKQLNEKLFF
DNA: TGTGCCAGCAGCGCATCTAAACAGCTGAATGAAAAACTGTTTTTT

J: TRBJ1-2
size: once
D: .
V: TRBV13
CDR3: CASSLGANYGYTF
DNA: TGTGCCAGCAGCTTAGGAGCCAACTATGGCTACACCTTC

J: TRBJ2-3
size: .
D: .
V: TRBV25-1
CDR3: CASSDPRAGKDTQYF
DNA: TGTGCCAGCAGTGACCCCCGGGCAGGGAAGGATACGCAGTATTTT

J: TRBJ2-3
size: few
D: TRBD1
V: TRBV10-3
CDR3: CAISESLVFRTGRTDTQYF
DNA: TGTGCCATCAGTGAGTCGCTGGTCTTCCGGACAGGGCGCACAGATACGCAGTATTTT

J: TRBJ1-2
size: .
D: .
V: TRBV7-2
CDR3: CASSLSGGGYTF
DNA: TGTGCCAGCAGCTTATCCGGGGGTGGCTACACCTTC

J: TRBJ2-2
size: .
D: .
V: TRBV10-1
CDR3: CASSHRVNTGELFF
DNA: TGCGCCAGCAGCCACAGGGTCAACACCGGGGAGCTGTTTTTT

J: TRBJ1-3
size: .
D: TRBD1
V: TRBV11-2
CDR3: CASSLIGQGGNTIYF
DNA: TGTGCCAGCAGCTTAATTGGACAGGGGGGTAACACCATATATTTT

J: TRBJ2-7
size: .
D: .
V: TRBV4-2
CDR3: CASSRRANYEQYF
DNA: TGTGCCAGCAGCCGGCGGGCAAACTACGAGCAGTACTTC

J: TRBJ2-7
size: .
D: TRBD1
V: TRBV4-2
CDR3: CASSQAGQGGEQYF
DNA: TGTGCCAGCAGCCAAGCGGGACAGGGCGGCGAGCAGTACTTC

J: TRBJ2-2
size: .
D: .
V: TRBV15
CDR3: CATSQPRLTGELFF
DNA: TGTGCCACCAGTCAGCCTCGACTAACCGGGGAGCTGTTTTTT

J: TRBJ2-7
size: .
D: .
V: TRBV6-5
CDR3: CASRKYRDSYEQYF
DNA: TGTGCCAGCAGGAAGTACAGGGACTCCTACGAGCAGTACTTC

J: TRBJ2-7
size: .
D: .
V: TRBV4-2
CDR3: CASSPTQGWYEQYF
DNA: TGTGCCAGCAGCCCAACTCAGGGTTGGTACGAGCAGTACTTC